This T cell receptor beta chain was recorded in a study of blood T cell repertoires in COVID-19. Study summary: Italy, Spain and the United States were the sources of the convalescent and acute COVID-19 samples. From T cells, B-cell-depleted T cells, or PBMCs came the material, which was cDNA or gDNA.

TCRdb's copy holds only in-frame clones and misses some; the assay was immunoSEQ multiplex PCR. The sample lists roughly 250,000 clones, around 86% occurring once. Germline values: CDR1 SGHVS, CDR2 FQNEAQ. This CDR3 has 17 amino acids. V shed 0 bases and J 4 bases; nucleotides not matched to a gene: 6. In this sample, this clone turned up a few times. This rearrangement joins TRBV7-8 to TRBJ1-6; 7 bases match TRBD1. Sequenced material: peripheral blood. This clonotype was sampled from a man in his forties or fifties who had recovered from COVID-19. In DNA form, the CDR3 reads TGTGCCAGCAGCTTAGCAAGGGCAGGGGGTTATAATTCACCCCTCCACTTT. It yields the protein CASSLARAGGYNSPLHF.